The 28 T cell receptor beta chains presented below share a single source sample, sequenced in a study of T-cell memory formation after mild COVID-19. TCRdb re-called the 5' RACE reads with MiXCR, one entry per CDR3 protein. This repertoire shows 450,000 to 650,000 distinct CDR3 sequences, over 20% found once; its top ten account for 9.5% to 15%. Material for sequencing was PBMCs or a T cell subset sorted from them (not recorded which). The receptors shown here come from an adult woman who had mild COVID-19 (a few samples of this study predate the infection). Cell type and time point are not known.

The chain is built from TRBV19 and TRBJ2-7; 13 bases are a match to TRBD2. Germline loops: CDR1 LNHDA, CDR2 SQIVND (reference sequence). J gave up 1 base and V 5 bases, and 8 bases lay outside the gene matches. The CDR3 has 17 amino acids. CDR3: CASSVSGTSGTSYEQYF. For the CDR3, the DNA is TGTGCCAGTAGTGTCTCCGGGACTAGCGGGACGTCCTACGAGCAGTACTTC.

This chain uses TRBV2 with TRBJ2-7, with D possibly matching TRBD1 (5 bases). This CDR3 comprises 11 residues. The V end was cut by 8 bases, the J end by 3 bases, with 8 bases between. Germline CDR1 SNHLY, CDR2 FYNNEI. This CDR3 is CASLRVYEQYF. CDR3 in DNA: TGTGCCAGCCTCAGGGTCTACGAGCAGTACTTC.

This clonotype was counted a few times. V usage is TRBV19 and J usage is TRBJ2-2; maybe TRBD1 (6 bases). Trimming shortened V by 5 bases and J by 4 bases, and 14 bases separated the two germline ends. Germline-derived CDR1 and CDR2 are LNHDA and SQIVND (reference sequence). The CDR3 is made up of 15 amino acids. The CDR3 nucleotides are TGTGCCAGTAGTTTCCCGGACAGACCCACCGGGGAGCTGTTTTTT. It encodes CASSFPDRPTGELFF.

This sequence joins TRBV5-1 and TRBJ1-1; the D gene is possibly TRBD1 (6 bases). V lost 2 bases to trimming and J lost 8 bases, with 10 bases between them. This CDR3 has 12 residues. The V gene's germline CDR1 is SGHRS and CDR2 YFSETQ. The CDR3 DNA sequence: TGCGCCAGCAGCTTTACAGGGAACGAAGCTTTCTTT. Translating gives CASSFTGNEAFF.

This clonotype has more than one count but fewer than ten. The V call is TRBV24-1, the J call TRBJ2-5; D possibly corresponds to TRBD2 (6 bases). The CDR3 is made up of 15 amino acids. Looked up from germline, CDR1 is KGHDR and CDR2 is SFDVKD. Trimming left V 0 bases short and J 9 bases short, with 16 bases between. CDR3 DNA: TGTGCCACCAGTGATTTGAACTCGGCCGGGAGCGCCCAGTACTTC. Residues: CATSDLNSAGSAQYF.

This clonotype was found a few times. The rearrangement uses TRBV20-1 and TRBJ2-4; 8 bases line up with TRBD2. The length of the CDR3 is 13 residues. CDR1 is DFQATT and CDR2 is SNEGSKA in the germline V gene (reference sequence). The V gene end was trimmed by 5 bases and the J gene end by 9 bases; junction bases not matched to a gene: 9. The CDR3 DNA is TGCAGTGCTCCCCGGGAGGGAGGGGTCATTCAGTACTTC. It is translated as CSAPREGGVIQYF.

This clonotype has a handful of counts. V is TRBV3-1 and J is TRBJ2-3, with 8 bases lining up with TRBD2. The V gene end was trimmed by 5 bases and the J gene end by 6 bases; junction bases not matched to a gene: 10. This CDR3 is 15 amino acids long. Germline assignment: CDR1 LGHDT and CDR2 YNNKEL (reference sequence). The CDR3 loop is CASSDPGGATDTQYF. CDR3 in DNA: TGTGCCAGCAGCGACCCCGGGGGGGCCACGGATACGCAGTATTTT.

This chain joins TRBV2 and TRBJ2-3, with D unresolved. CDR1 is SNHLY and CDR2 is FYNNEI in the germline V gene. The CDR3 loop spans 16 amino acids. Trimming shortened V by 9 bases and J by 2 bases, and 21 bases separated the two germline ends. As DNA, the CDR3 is TGTGCCAGGACGACCCTAACGACGGAGCTCACAGATACGCAGTATTTT. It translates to CARTTLTTELTDTQYF.

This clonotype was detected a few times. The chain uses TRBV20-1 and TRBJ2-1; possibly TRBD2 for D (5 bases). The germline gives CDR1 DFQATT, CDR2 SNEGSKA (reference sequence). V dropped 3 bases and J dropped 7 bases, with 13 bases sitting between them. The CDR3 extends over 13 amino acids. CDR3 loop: CSASKPSPNEQFF. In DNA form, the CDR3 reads TGCAGTGCTAGTAAGCCTAGCCCTAATGAGCAGTTCTTC.

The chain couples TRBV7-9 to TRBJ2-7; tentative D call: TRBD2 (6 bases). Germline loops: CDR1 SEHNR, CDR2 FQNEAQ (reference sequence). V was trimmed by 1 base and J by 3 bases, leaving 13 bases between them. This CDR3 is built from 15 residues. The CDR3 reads CASSLGGTSDYEQYF. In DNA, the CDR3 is TGTGCCAGCAGCTTAGGCGGGACGTCGGACTACGAGCAGTACTTC.

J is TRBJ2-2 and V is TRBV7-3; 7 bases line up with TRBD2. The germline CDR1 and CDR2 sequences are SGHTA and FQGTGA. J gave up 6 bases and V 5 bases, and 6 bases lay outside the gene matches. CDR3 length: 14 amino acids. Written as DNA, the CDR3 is TGTGCCAGCAGCCCCTGGGGGAGGGCCGGGGAGCTGTTTTTT. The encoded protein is CASSPWGRAGELFF.

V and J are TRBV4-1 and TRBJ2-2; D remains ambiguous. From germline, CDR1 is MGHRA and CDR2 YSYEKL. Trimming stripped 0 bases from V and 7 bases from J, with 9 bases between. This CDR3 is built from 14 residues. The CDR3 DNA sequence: TGCGCCAGCAGCCAAGATGACCGAGGCGGGGAGCTGTTTTTT. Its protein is CASSQDDRGGELFF.

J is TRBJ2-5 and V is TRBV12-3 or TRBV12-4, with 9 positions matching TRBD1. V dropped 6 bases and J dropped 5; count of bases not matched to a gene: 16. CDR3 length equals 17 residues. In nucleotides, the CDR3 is TGTGCCAGCAGCCTAGGGACAGGGTCTTACCCGAGTGAGACCCAGTACTTC. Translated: CASSLGTGSYPSETQYF.

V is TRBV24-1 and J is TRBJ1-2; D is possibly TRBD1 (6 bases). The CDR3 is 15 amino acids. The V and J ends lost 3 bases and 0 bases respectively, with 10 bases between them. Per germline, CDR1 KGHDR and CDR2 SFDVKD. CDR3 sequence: CATSDQGGSNYGYTF. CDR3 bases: TGTGCCACCAGTGATCAAGGGGGATCTAACTATGGCTACACCTTC.

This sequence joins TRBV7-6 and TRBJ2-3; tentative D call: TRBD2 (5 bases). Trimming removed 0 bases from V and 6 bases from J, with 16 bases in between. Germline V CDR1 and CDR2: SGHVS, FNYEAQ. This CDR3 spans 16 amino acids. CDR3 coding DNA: TGTGCCAGCAGCTTAGCGGAGCGGATGCGTGGGGATACGCAGTATTTT. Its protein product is CASSLAERMRGDTQYF.

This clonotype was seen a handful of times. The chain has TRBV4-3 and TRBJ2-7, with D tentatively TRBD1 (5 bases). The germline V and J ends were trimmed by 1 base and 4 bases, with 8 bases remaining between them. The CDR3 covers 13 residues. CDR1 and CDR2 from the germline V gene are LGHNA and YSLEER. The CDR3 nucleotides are TGCGCCAGCAGCCAAGGGGCAGGGTACGAGCAGTACTTC. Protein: CASSQGAGYEQYF.

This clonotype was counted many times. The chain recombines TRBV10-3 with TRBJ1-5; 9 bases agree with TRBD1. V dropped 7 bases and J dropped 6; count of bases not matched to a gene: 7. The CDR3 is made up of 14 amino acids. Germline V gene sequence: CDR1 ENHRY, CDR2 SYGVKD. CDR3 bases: TGTGCCATCAATTCCGACAGGGGGTTTCAGCCCCAGCATTTT. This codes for CAINSDRGFQPQHF.

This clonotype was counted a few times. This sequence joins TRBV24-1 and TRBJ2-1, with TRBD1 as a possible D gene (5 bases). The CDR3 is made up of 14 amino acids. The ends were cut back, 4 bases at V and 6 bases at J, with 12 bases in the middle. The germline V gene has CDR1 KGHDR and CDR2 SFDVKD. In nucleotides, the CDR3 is TGTGCCACCAGTGACCCCCAGGGTGGCAATGAGCAGTTCTTC. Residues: CATSDPQGGNEQFF.

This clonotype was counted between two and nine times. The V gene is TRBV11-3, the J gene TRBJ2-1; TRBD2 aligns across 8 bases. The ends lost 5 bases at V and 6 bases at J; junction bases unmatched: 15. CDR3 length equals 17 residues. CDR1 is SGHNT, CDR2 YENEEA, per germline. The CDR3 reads CASSTRASGRSFNEQFF. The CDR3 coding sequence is TGTGCCAGCAGCACGAGGGCTAGCGGGCGGAGTTTCAATGAGCAGTTCTTC. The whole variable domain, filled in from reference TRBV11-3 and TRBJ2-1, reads EAGVVQSPRYKIIEKKQPVAFWCNPISGHNTLYWYLQNLGQGPELLIRYENEEAVDDSQLPKDRFSAERLKGVDSTLKIQPAELGDSAVYLCASSTRASGRSFNEQFFGPGTRLTVL.

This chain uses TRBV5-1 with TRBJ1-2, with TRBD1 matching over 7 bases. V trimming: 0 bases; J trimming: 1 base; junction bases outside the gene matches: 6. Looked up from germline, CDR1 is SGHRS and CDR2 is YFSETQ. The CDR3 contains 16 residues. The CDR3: CASSLGQGIFNYGYTF. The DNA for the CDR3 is TGCGCCAGCAGCTTGGGACAGGGAATTTTTAACTATGGCTACACCTTC.

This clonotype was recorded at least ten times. DNA of the CDR3: TGCGCCAGCAGCTCTGGCAGGGGGCAAGAGACCCAGTACTTC. It translates to CASSSGRGQETQYF. V and J are TRBV5-1 and TRBJ2-5; 7 nucleotides align to TRBD1. This CDR3 region has 14 residues. With 3 bases clipped from V and 2 bases from J, the junction kept 4 bases outside the gene matches. Per the germline V gene, CDR1 is SGHRS and CDR2 is YFSETQ.

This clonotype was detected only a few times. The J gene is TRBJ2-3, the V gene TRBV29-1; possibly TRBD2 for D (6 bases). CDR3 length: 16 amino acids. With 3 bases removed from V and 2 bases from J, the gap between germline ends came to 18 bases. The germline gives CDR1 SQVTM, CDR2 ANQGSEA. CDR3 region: CSVEGLPRPYTDTQYF. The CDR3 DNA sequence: TGCAGCGTTGAGGGACTCCCCAGACCCTACACAGATACGCAGTATTTT.

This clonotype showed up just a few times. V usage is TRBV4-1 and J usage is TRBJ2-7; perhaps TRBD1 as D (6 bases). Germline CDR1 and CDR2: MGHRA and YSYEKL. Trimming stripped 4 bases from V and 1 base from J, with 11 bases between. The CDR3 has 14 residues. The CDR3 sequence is CASSPSTGSYEQYF. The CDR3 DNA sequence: TGCGCCAGCAGCCCATCGACAGGTTCCTACGAGCAGTACTTC.

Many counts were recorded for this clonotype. In DNA form, the CDR3 reads TGTGCCAGCAGCTCGCCTAAGGGTTACAAAAACATTCAGTACTTC. This translates into CASSSPKGYKNIQYF. The chain couples TRBV7-2 to TRBJ2-4, with D unresolved. Per germline, CDR1 SGHTA and CDR2 FQGNSA. The germline V and J ends were trimmed by 4 bases and 3 bases, with 13 bases remaining between them. This CDR3 contains 15 residues.

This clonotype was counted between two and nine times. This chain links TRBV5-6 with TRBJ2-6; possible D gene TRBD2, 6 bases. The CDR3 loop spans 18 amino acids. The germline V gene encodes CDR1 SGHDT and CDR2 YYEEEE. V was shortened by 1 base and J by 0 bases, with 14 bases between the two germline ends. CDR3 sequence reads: CASSLRGDLYSGANVLTF. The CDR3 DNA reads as TGTGCCAGCAGCTTGCGCGGGGACCTTTACTCTGGGGCCAACGTCCTGACTTTC.

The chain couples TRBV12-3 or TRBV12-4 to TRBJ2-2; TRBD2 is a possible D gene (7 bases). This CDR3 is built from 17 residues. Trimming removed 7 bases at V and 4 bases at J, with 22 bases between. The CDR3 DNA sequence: TGTGCCAGCACCCCCCACGATATCGGGGGGCCCACCGGGGAGCTGTTTTTT. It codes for CASTPHDIGGPTGELFF.

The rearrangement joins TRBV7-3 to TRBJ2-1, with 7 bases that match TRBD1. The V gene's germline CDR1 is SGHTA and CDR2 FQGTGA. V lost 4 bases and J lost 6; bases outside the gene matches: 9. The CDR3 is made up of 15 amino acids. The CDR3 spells CASSSWTGRGNEQFF. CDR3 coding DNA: TGTGCCAGCAGCTCCTGGACAGGACGGGGCAATGAGCAGTTCTTC.

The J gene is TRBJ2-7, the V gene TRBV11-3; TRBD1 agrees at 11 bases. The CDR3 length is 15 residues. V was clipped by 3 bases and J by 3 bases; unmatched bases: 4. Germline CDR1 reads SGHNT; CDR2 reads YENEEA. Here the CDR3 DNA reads TGTGCCAGCAGCTTCGACGGGACAGGGGGCTACGAGCAGTACTTC. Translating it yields CASSFDGTGGYEQYF.